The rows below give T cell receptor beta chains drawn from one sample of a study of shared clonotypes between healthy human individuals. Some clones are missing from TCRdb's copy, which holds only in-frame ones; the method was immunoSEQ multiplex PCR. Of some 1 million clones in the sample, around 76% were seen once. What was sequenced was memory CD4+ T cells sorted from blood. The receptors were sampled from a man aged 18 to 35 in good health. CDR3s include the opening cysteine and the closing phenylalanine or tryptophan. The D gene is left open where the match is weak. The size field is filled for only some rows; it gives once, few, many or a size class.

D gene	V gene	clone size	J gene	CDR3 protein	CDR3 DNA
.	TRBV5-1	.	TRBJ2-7	CASSLDTTRRYEQYF	TGCGCCAGCAGCTTGGACACTACGAGGCGGTACGAGCAGTACTTC
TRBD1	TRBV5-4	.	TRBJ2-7	CASSRTGRYEQYF	TGTGCCAGCAGCCGGACAGGACGGTACGAGCAGTACTTC
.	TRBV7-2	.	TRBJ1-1	CASRLGLLSTEAFF	TGTGCCAGCAGATTAGGGTTATTGAGCACTGAAGCTTTCTTT
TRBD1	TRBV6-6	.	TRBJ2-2	CASRRDSPNTGELFF	TGTGCCAGCAGACGGGACAGCCCAAACACCGGGGAGCTGTTTTTT
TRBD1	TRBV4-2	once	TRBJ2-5	CASSQGKTGGSETQYF	TGTGCCAGCAGCCAAGGAAAAACAGGGGGCTCGGAGACCCAGTACTTC
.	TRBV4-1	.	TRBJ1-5	CASSQGEGRQPQHF	TGCGCCAGCAGCCAAGGGGAGGGACGACAGCCCCAGCATTTT
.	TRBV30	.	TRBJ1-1	CARSTGYTEAFF	TGTGCCCGTTCAACAGGGTACACTGAAGCTTTCTTT
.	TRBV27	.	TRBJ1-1	CASSMTAGRGTTEAFF	TGTGCCAGCAGTATGACGGCTGGGCGGGGGACCACTGAAGCTTTCTTT
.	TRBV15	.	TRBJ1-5	CATSRDRVFGESNQPQHF	TGTGCCACCAGCAGAGATAGAGTGTTTGGGGAGAGCAATCAGCCCCAGCATTTT
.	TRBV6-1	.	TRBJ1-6	CASNWSERVNSPLHF	TGTGCCAGCAATTGGTCCGAAAGGGTGAATTCACCCCTCCACTTT
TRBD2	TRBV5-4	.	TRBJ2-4	CASSLTSGRDIQYF	TGTGCCAGCAGCCTGACTAGCGGGAGGGACATTCAGTACTTC
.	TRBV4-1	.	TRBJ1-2	CASSQDLIPGSGYGYTF	TGCGCCAGCAGCCAAGATCTGATCCCGGGGAGCGGGTATGGCTACACCTTC
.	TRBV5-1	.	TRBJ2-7	CASSPDPSYEQYF	TGCGCCAGCAGTCCTGACCCCTCCTACGAGCAGTACTTC
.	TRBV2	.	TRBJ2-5	CASSEGQRETQYF	TGTGCCAGCAGTGAGGGTCAGCGTGAGACCCAGTACTTC
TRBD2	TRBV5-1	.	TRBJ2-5	CASSSGLAGDEQYF	TGCGCCAGCAGCTCGGGACTAGCGGGAGATGAGCAGTACTTC
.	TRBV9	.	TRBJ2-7	CASSVDRGFYEQYF	TGTGCCAGCAGCGTAGATCGAGGGTTTTACGAGCAGTACTTC
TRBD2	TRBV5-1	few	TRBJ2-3	CASSRTNAGGKGDTQYF	TGCGCCAGCAGCCGCACTAATGCGGGAGGGAAGGGGGATACGCAGTATTTT
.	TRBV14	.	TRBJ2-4	CASSQDRNIQYF	TGTGCCAGCAGCCAGGACAGAAACATTCAGTACTTC
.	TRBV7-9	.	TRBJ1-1	CATEPQANTEAFF	TGTGCCACCGAACCACAGGCGAACACTGAAGCTTTCTTT
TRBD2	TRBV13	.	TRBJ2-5	CASSIIPSSGRAETQYF	TGTGCCAGCAGCATTATCCCCTCTAGCGGGAGGGCCGAGACCCAGTACTTC
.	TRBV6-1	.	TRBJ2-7	CASSGEVGGYEQYF	TGTGCCAGCAGTGGTGAGGTCGGGGGTTACGAGCAGTACTTC
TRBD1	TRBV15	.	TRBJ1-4	CATSRDRGNEKLFF	TGTGCCACCAGCAGAGACAGGGGGAATGAAAAACTGTTTTTT
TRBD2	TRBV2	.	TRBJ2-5	CASSEAGGKETQYF	TGTGCCAGCAGTGAAGCCGGGGGGAAGGAGACCCAGTACTTC